The 22 T cell receptor beta chains listed next were all sequenced from one sample in a study of identical twins. TCRdb independently ran MiXCR on the 5' RACE reads; one entry per CDR3 protein. Of 500,000 or so distinct CDR3 sequences in the sample, 12% to 15% are singletons; the top ten hold approximately 0.52%. The same data also contributed to another study, on yellow fever vaccine responses in identical twins.

Sequences were obtained from CD4+ T cells sorted from blood. These receptors were taken from a woman between 18 and 29 years old in good health.

The chain combines TRBV20-1 with TRBJ2-1, with 10 nucleotides matching TRBD2. CDR1 DFQATT and CDR2 SNEGSKA come from the germline V gene (reference sequence). The CDR3 loop spans 20 amino acids. V gave up 3 bases and J gave up 0 bases; unmatched junction bases: 17. The CDR3 sequence is CSASPRRSSGGAPSYNEQFF. The CDR3 DNA is TGCAGTGCTAGCCCTCGGAGGTCTAGCGGGGGAGCCCCCTCCTACAATGAGCAGTTCTTC.

This clonotype has more than one count but fewer than ten. The chain couples TRBV20-1 to TRBJ2-3; 10 bases align to TRBD2. J was trimmed by 10 bases and V by 6 bases; bases with no gene match: 10. Germline V gives CDR1 DFQATT, CDR2 SNEGSKA (reference sequence). The CDR3 contains 13 residues. The chain's CDR3 is CSATKAGGQAQYF. The CDR3 nucleotides are TGCAGTGCCACTAAAGCGGGGGGGCAGGCGCAGTATTTT.

This clonotype came up a few times. The chain links TRBV7-9 to TRBJ1-2; D remains ambiguous. Germline V gives CDR1 SEHNR, CDR2 FQNEAQ (reference sequence). CDR3 length equals 14 residues. V shed 2 bases and J shed 2 bases, with 9 bases lying between them. The chain's CDR3 is CASSLQAGNYGYTF. CDR3 nucleotide sequence: TGTGCCAGCAGCTTACAGGCAGGCAACTATGGCTACACCTTC.

The chain is built from TRBV5-5 and TRBJ2-3; D is possibly TRBD1 (5 bases). The germline V gene encodes CDR1 SGHKS and CDR2 YYEKEE (reference sequence). Trimming pared 1 base from V and 7 bases from J, leaving 16 bases between. The CDR3 extends over 15 amino acids. This chain's CDR3 is CASSLTRQGIYTQYF. The DNA for the CDR3 is TGTGCCAGCAGCTTGACGAGGCAGGGCATATATACGCAGTATTTT. Full variable domain (outside the CDR3, taken from reference TRBV5-5 and TRBJ2-3): DAGVTQSPTHLIKTRGQQVTLRCSPISGHKSVSWYQQVLGQGPQFIFQYYEKEERGRGNFPDRFSARQFPNYSSELNVNALLLGDSALYLCASSLTRQGIYTQYFGPGTRLTVL.

This sequence joins TRBV5-1 and TRBJ2-5; D is uncertain. Trimming took off 4 bases at V and 1 base at J, with 14 bases between the two ends. CDR1 SGHRS and CDR2 YFSETQ come from the germline V gene. This CDR3 spans 15 amino acids. The CDR3 region is CASSGTGTVQETQYF. DNA for the CDR3: TGCGCCAGCAGCGGCACCGGCACAGTCCAAGAGACCCAGTACTTC. The full variable domain, rest sourced from reference TRBV5-1 and TRBJ2-5, is KAGVTQTPRYLIKTRGQQVTLSCSPISGHRSVSWYQQTPGQGLQFLFEYFSETQRNKGNFPGRFSGRQFSNSRSEMNVSTLELGDSALYLCASSGTGTVQETQYFGPGTRLLVL.

This chain joins TRBV5-1 and TRBJ2-5, with D maybe TRBD2 (6 bases). The CDR3 consists of 17 residues. Trimming took 5 bases from V and 0 from J, leaving 20 bases between them. Germline V lookup: CDR1 SGHRS, CDR2 YFSETQ. CDR3 sequence reads: CASSGRTTSGYQETQYF. The CDR3 DNA reads as TGCGCCAGCAGTGGCCGAACGACTAGTGGTTACCAAGAGACCCAGTACTTC.

The V and J genes are TRBV14 and TRBJ2-5, with no clear D. The germline V and J ends were trimmed by 0 bases and 4 bases, with 12 bases remaining between them. Germline V gene sequence: CDR1 SGHDN, CDR2 FVKESK. CDR3 size: 15 residues. The CDR3 sequence: CASSQDHKGAETQYF. DNA of the CDR3: TGTGCCAGCAGCCAAGATCATAAAGGAGCAGAGACCCAGTACTTC. The whole variable domain, remainder taken from reference TRBV14 and TRBJ2-5, is EAGVTQFPSHSVIEKGQTVTLRCDPISGHDNLYWYRRVMGKEIKFLLHFVKESKQDESGMPNNRFLAERTGGTYSTLKVQPAELEDSGVYFCASSQDHKGAETQYFGPGTRLLVL.

V usage is TRBV18 and J usage is TRBJ2-1, with TRBD1 matching 10 bases. The CDR3 sequence is 13 residues long. CDR1 KGHSH and CDR2 LQKENI come from the germline V gene. J gave up 9 bases and V 3 bases, and 2 bases lay outside the gene matches. The CDR3 region has the DNA TGTGCCAGCTCACCGGGACAGGGGATTGAGCAGTTCTTC. The encoded protein is CASSPGQGIEQFF.

This clonotype was seen a handful of times. The rearrangement uses TRBV5-1 and TRBJ2-1, with D unclear. Looked up from germline, CDR1 is SGHRS and CDR2 is YFSETQ. The ends were cut back, 2 bases at V and 10 bases at J, with 16 bases in the middle. The length of the CDR3 is 14 residues. The CDR3 region is CASSFDSGVLEQFF. CDR3 nucleotides: TGCGCCAGCAGCTTCGACTCTGGGGTGTTAGAGCAGTTCTTC.

The CDR3 region is CASSLAGVDYGYTF. CDR3 nucleotide sequence: TGTGCCAGCAGCTTAGCAGGGGTTGACTATGGCTACACCTTC. The chain has TRBV7-9 and TRBJ1-2; D may be TRBD1 (5 bases). The CDR3 length is 14 residues. Germline CDR1 is SEHNR and CDR2 is FQNEAQ (reference sequence). V lost 0 bases and J lost 3, with 8 bases in between.

This clonotype was detected a few times. The chain recombines TRBV27 with TRBJ1-3, with D possibly TRBD1 on 5 matching bases. Germline values: CDR1 MNHEY, CDR2 SMNVEV (reference sequence). Trimming cost V 2 bases and J 4 bases, with 9 bases left between them. The CDR3 loop spans 14 amino acids. In DNA, the CDR3 is TGTGCCAGCAGTTTAAGGCAGGGAGGAAACACCATATATTTT. As protein: CASSLRQGGNTIYF.

The rearrangement uses TRBV10-3 and TRBJ2-3; TRBD2 matches 8 bases. CDR3 length: 14 amino acids. With 6 bases clipped from V and 0 bases from J, the junction kept 2 bases outside the gene matches. Germline CDR1 is ENHRY and CDR2 is SYGVKD. For the CDR3, the DNA is TGTGCCATCAGAGCTAGCGGGAGCACAGATACGCAGTATTTT. This translates into CAIRASGSTDTQYF.

This clonotype came up a few times. V is TRBV6-1 and J is TRBJ2-7; D remains ambiguous. The CDR3 is made up of 13 amino acids. Germline assignment: CDR1 MNHNS and CDR2 SASEGT. The ends were cut back, 5 bases at V and 4 bases at J, with 12 bases in the middle. As DNA, the CDR3 is TGTGCCAGCAGTAATGGGGTTGGATACGAGCAGTACTTC. Its protein product is CASSNGVGYEQYF.

The chain links TRBV15 to TRBJ1-4; 8 bases agree with TRBD1. Germline loops: CDR1 LNHNV, CDR2 YYDKDF (reference sequence). After removal of 1 base from V and 17 bases from J, the junction contained 21 bases not matched to a gene. The CDR3 contains 17 residues. The CDR3 sequence: CATSRARQGMVPMVRFF. CDR3 nucleotide sequence: TGTGCCACCAGCAGAGCCAGACAGGGGATGGTACCCATGGTCCGATTTTTT.

The V gene is TRBV4-2, the J gene TRBJ1-2, with 7 bases fitting TRBD1. The CDR3 has 14 amino acids. Germline V gene sequence: CDR1 LGHNA, CDR2 YNFKEQ. The ends lost 6 bases at V and 8 bases at J; junction bases unmatched: 12. In DNA form, the CDR3 reads TGTGCCAGCAGAGCTACAGGGGATCAACGGGGCTACACCTTC. Translated, it gives CASRATGDQRGYTF.

This clonotype occurred many times. The rearrangement joins TRBV7-3 to TRBJ2-1, with D possibly matching TRBD2 (6 bases). Looked up from germline, CDR1 is SGHTA and CDR2 is FQGTGA. The CDR3 extends over 13 amino acids. The germline V and J ends were trimmed by 5 bases and 2 bases, with 7 bases remaining between them. The DNA of the CDR3 is TGTGCCAGCAGCCGACTAGCCTACAATGAGCAGTTCTTC. Its translation is CASSRLAYNEQFF. The whole variable domain, remainder taken from reference TRBV7-3 and TRBJ2-1, is GAGVSQTPSNKVTEKGKYVELRCDPISGHTALYWYRQSLGQGPEFLIYFQGTGAADDSGLPNDRFFAVRPEGSVSTLKIQRTERGDSAVYLCASSRLAYNEQFFGPGTRLTVL.

V usage is TRBV7-3 and J usage is TRBJ2-1; D is possibly TRBD1 (6 bases). Trimming left V 2 bases short and J 2 bases short, with 10 bases between. This CDR3 has 15 residues. The germline CDR1 and CDR2 sequences are SGHTA and FQGTGA. The CDR3 bases are TGTGCCAGCAGCTTACTGGGGGCGGCCTACAATGAGCAGTTCTTC. Residues: CASSLLGAAYNEQFF.

This clonotype has ten or more counts. The chain employs TRBV20-1 and TRBJ1-2; TRBD1 agrees at 9 bases. CDR1 and CDR2 from the germline V gene are DFQATT and SNEGSKA (reference sequence). V lost 6 bases and J lost 8; bases outside the gene matches: 7. The CDR3 has 12 amino acids. CDR3 amino acids: CSAEQGAEGYTF. The CDR3 bases are TGCAGTGCAGAACAGGGGGCAGAAGGCTACACCTTC.

This clonotype came up many times. This chain links TRBV24-1 with TRBJ2-1, with a possible D match to TRBD1 (6 bases). The CDR3 spans 16 residues. Germline CDR1 reads KGHDR; CDR2 reads SFDVKD. V lost 3 bases, J lost 4 bases, and 15 bases lay in between. The DNA for the CDR3 is TGTGCCACCAGTGATGGGACACCTCGGCGGTACAATGAGCAGTTCTTC. Its protein is CATSDGTPRRYNEQFF.

The chain employs TRBV28 and TRBJ2-1, with 15 bases matching TRBD2. V was clipped by 5 bases and J by 9 bases; unmatched bases: 8. Germline V lookup: CDR1 MDHEN, CDR2 SYDVKM. The CDR3 extends over 16 amino acids. CDR3 loop: CASSSGTSGRRGEQFF. In nucleotides, the CDR3 is TGTGCCAGCAGTAGCGGGACTAGCGGGAGGAGGGGTGAGCAGTTCTTC.

In this sample, this clonotype turned up many times. The gene calls are TRBV12-3 or TRBV12-4 and TRBJ2-7, with 7 positions matching TRBD2. There are 14 residues in the CDR3. V trimming: 1 base; J trimming: 5 bases; junction bases outside the gene matches: 5. The CDR3 loop reads CASSLGEGSDEQYF. DNA for the CDR3: TGTGCCAGCAGTTTAGGGGAGGGTTCCGACGAGCAGTACTTC.

This rearrangement joins TRBV12-3 or TRBV12-4 to TRBJ1-5; D is unclear. V was pared by 3 bases and J by 4 bases, with 4 bases between. This CDR3 region has 12 residues. The CDR3 spells CASSFQNQPQHF. The CDR3 DNA reads TGTGCCAGCAGTTTTCAGAATCAGCCCCAGCATTTT.